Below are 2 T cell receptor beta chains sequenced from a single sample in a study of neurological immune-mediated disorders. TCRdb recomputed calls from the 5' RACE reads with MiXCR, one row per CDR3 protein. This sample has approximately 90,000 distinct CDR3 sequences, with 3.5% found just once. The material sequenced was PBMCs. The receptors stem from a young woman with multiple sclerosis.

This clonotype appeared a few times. CDR3: CASSSGTDSYEQYF. CDR3 in DNA: TGTGCCAGCAGCTCAGGGACGGACTCCTACGAGCAGTACTTC. This chain uses TRBV7-1 with TRBJ2-7; no clear D gene. TRBV7-1 is classed as an ORF, of uncertain function. The CDR3 runs to 14 residues. Trimming removed 1 base at V and 0 bases at J, with 7 bases between.

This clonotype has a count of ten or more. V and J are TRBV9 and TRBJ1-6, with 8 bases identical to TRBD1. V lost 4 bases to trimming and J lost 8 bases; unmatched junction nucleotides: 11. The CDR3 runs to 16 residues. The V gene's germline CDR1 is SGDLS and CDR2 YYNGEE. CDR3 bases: TGTGCCAGCAGCCTAGGGACAGGACAACCCCATTCACCCCTCCACTTT. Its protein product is CASSLGTGQPHSPLHF. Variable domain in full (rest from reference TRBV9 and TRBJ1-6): DSGVTQTPKHLITATGQRVTLRCSPRSGDLSVYWYQQSLDQGLQFLIQYYNGEERAKGNILERFSAQQFPDLHSELNLSSLELGDSALYFCASSLGTGQPHSPLHFGNGTRLTVT.